This TCR beta chain was captured in a study of blood T cells in healthy people across ages (dated by TCRdb to between 2015 and 2017). About the investigation overall: In model experiments, template switching captured about one uniquely barcoded TCR beta cDNA molecule for every two T cells. To track age-related changes in TCR beta repertoire diversity, the study relied on deep sequencing normalized with unique cDNA molecular identifiers. The donors were divided into four age groups: young (average around 16 years), middle-aged (approximately 42), aged (about 62) and long-lived (82). To avoid experimental bias, donors of different ages were randomly spread across the sequencing lanes. Two additional independent replicas of 1 million unique cDNA reads from the same blood draw were analyzed for two donors (one aged 18 to 29 and one aged 80 or older). General findings and caveats noted by the study authors: Bulk unsorted PBMC profiling prevented conclusive comparison of naive and antigen-experienced compartments. Because donor CMV infection status was unknown, age-related changes in expanded clonotypes were potentially confounded. As age increased, observed TCR beta diversity per million T cells dropped in a roughly linear way, and a significant reduction was already evident by age 40. The long-lived group showed more naive CD4+ T cells, fewer expanded clones and increased TCR diversity than the aged group, suggesting age selection. Total diversity estimates from one million sequenced T cells were considered lower bounds and underestimates. There was a strong correlation between observed TCR beta diversity and the percentage of naive T cells measured by flow cytometry.

The library was produced with 5' RACE. The data were produced on an Illumina HiSeq 2500. A second 7 to 11 cycle PCR used a sample-barcoded 5' primer and a J-beta primer mix. A unique molecular identifier was introduced onto each TCR beta cDNA molecule by a template-switch 5' adaptor carrying 12 random nucleotides. Each sample yielded at least 3 million CDR3-containing paired-end reads. The Mint cDNA synthesis kit, primed by a TRBC-specific oligonucleotide, was used to synthesize first-strand cDNA from all RNA. Following uracil-DNA glycosylase treatment, all cDNA underwent a first 18-cycle PCR with the universal primers M1SS and BC2_uni_R. The published analysis was carried out like this. Normalization of each sample was performed by random selection of 1 million high-quality reads, each carrying a distinct molecular identifier. Reads sharing molecular identifiers were discarded rather than binned into consensus sequences. MiTCR, with a Q25 quality threshold and the strictest error-elimination algorithm, was used for CDR3 identification, clonotype clustering and error correction. A nonparametric unseen species model with Euler transformation was used to estimate a lower bound on total TCR beta diversity. TCRdb reprocessing: public reads trimmed at Q25 with fastp, clones called with MiXCR, in-frame beta chains kept. Every distinct CDR3 protein forms one entry, paired with its most common genes and DNA. The V and J calls were not made by the authors but by TCRdb's processing. In this sample the table shows around 780,000 distinct CDR3 sequences, roughly 56% of which occur a single time. The ten largest clones capture around a quarter of the sample.

A word on this clonotype: The antigen this receptor binds is unknown. Per-nucleotide qualities are absent, and no much larger clonotype sits a single base away.

Trimming takes 0 bases from V and 7 bases from J, and the germline ends sit 19 bases apart. For CDR1 and CDR2, the germline V gene lists SGHTA and FQGTGA. Inclusive of the bounding cysteine and phenylalanine, the CDR3 is 17 residues long. CDR3 DNA is the only sequence kept; it has 51 bases, read in frame from the first base. The donors were around 39 Caucasian individuals from Russia, aged roughly 6 to 100 years, who were systemically healthy. Approximately 9.3 milliliters of peripheral blood were collected from each donor into EDTA-treated Vacutainer tubes. Ficoll-Paque density-gradient centrifugation was used to isolate PBMCs, with at least 7 million per sample. Trizol reagent was used to extract total RNA from the PBMCs, yielding at least 5.5 micrograms per sample. For every donor, flow cytometry on a PBMC aliquot measured the percentage of naive CD45RAhigh/CD27high T cells.

The chain is made from TRBV7-3 and TRBJ2-1; the D region possibly corresponds to TRBD2 (7 bases align). Sequencing was done on a sample of blood. This clonotype was obtained from a man aged 35-49 years in good health. In nucleotides, the sequence is TGTGCCAGCAGCTTAACGCCCGGTGGGGGGGCTATTAATGAGCAGTTCTTC. It translates to CASSLTPGGGAINEQFF.